Its frequency marks the clone carrying this T cell receptor beta chain as medium-sized (0.01 to 0.1%). As yet, its antigen is unknown. TRB was amplified by touch-down multiplex PCR, primer pools A and B combined. TCRdb reprocessed the multiplex PCR reads, with one entry per CDR3 protein and no DNA. This sample's table reports about 3,800 distinct CDR3 sequences. This sample is part of a study of T cell clusters in autoimmune cytopenias. Regarding the study as a whole: Exclusive TRB clusters were 2.5 to 3.5-fold more numerous in healthy donors than in active autoimmune hepatitis.

Germline loops: CDR1 LNHDA, CDR2 SQIVND (reference sequence). The CDR3 extends over 13 amino acids. TRB amplification used around 270 ng of peripheral blood genomic DNA. The chain employs TRBV19 and TRBJ1-5; lacking DNA, the TRBD1 call made by TCRdb goes unchecked. This sequence was found in a human donor with an autoimmune cytopenia or autoimmune hepatitis (not recorded which). Sequenced sample: peripheral blood. CDR3: CASRTGSNQPQHF.